These T cell receptor beta chains were read from a single sample in a study of blood T cell repertoires in COVID-19. TCRdb keeps only in-frame clones here, not all; method: immunoSEQ multiplex PCR. The table lists a few hundred thousand clones, roughly 85% of them singletons, with 3.5% to 4% in the top ten. Sequenced sample: peripheral blood. These TCRs come from a woman between 18 and 29 years old with acute or convalescent COVID-19. Both conserved end residues are part of each CDR3. Each record gives: J gene, clone size, D gene, V gene, CDR3 protein, CDR3 DNA. A D gene is named only where the DNA matches it firmly. A clone size is listed for some rows: how often the clone was seen (once, few, many), or a class if it is expanded.

J gene: TRBJ2-7; clone size: .; D gene: TRBD1; V gene: TRBV5-1; CDR3 protein: CASSLGGQAYEQYF; CDR3 DNA: TGCGCCAGCAGCCTAGGGGGACAGGCCTACGAGCAGTACTTC
J gene: TRBJ2-1; clone size: .; D gene: .; V gene: TRBV9; CDR3 protein: CASSATDNPAPYNEQFF; CDR3 DNA: TGTGCCAGCAGCGCTACGGACAACCCAGCTCCCTACAATGAGCAGTTCTTC
J gene: TRBJ1-3; clone size: once; D gene: .; V gene: TRBV20-1; CDR3 protein: CSAGTGNTIYF; CDR3 DNA: TGCAGTGCTGGGACAGGAAACACCATATATTTT
J gene: TRBJ1-2; clone size: .; D gene: TRBD1; V gene: TRBV5-4; CDR3 protein: CASRDPTGRSNYGYTF; CDR3 DNA: TGTGCCAGCAGAGACCCGACAGGGAGATCTAACTATGGCTACACCTTC
J gene: TRBJ2-7; clone size: .; D gene: .; V gene: TRBV14; CDR3 protein: CASSPTDLTYEQYF; CDR3 DNA: TGTGCCAGCAGCCCGACAGACCTGACCTACGAGCAGTACTTC
J gene: TRBJ2-1; clone size: .; D gene: .; V gene: TRBV30; CDR3 protein: CAWDAGAGIHEQFF; CDR3 DNA: TGTGCCTGGGACGCAGGGGCGGGTATCCATGAGCAGTTCTTC
J gene: TRBJ2-2; clone size: .; D gene: .; V gene: TRBV5-1; CDR3 protein: CASSLRGQNTGELFF; CDR3 DNA: TGCGCCAGCAGCTTGCGGGGACAGAACACCGGGGAGCTGTTTTTT
J gene: TRBJ1-2; clone size: .; D gene: .; V gene: TRBV19; CDR3 protein: CAIEGDLGPYGYTF; CDR3 DNA: TGTGCCATCGAGGGGGATTTGGGCCCCTATGGCTACACCTTC
J gene: TRBJ1-6; clone size: .; D gene: .; V gene: TRBV2; CDR3 protein: CASSPTGQDNSPLHF; CDR3 DNA: TGTGCCAGCAGTCCGACGGGACAAGATAATTCACCCCTCCACTTT
J gene: TRBJ2-4; clone size: .; D gene: .; V gene: TRBV6-6; CDR3 protein: CASSYSTSADIQYF; CDR3 DNA: TGTGCCAGCAGTTACTCGACCTCGGCGGACATTCAGTACTTC
J gene: TRBJ2-2; clone size: .; D gene: .; V gene: TRBV6-1; CDR3 protein: CASSEIRGNTGELFF; CDR3 DNA: TGTGCCAGCAGTGAAATTAGAGGAAACACCGGGGAGCTGTTTTTT
J gene: TRBJ1-2; clone size: .; D gene: .; V gene: TRBV15; CDR3 protein: CATSRRHGTYGYTF; CDR3 DNA: TGTGCCACCAGCAGAAGACATGGCACCTATGGCTACACCTTC
J gene: TRBJ2-1; clone size: once; D gene: .; V gene: TRBV7-3; CDR3 protein: CASSLSGGYNEQFF; CDR3 DNA: TGTGCCAGCAGCTTATCTGGCGGGTACAATGAGCAGTTCTTC
J gene: TRBJ2-7; clone size: .; D gene: .; V gene: TRBV3-1/TRBV3-2; CDR3 protein: CASSSPTPYEQYF; CDR3 DNA: TGTGCCAGCAGTAGCCCAACCCCCTACGAGCAGTACTTC
J gene: TRBJ2-7; clone size: .; D gene: TRBD2; V gene: TRBV11-2; CDR3 protein: CASSLAAGDPYEQYF; CDR3 DNA: TGTGCCAGCAGCTTAGCGGCGGGAGACCCCTACGAGCAGTACTTC
J gene: TRBJ2-3; clone size: once; D gene: TRBD2; V gene: TRBV4-2; CDR3 protein: CASSPSGLAGGNTDTQYF; CDR3 DNA: TGTGCCAGCAGCCCATCAGGCCTAGCGGGGGGGAACACAGATACGCAGTATTTT
J gene: TRBJ2-5; clone size: once; D gene: TRBD1; V gene: TRBV24-1; CDR3 protein: CATSDYPGTGEETQYF; CDR3 DNA: TGTGCCACCAGTGACTATCCCGGGACAGGTGAAGAGACCCAGTACTTC
J gene: TRBJ1-2; clone size: once; D gene: .; V gene: TRBV12-3/TRBV12-4; CDR3 protein: CASDRNNYGYTF; CDR3 DNA: TGTGCCAGCGACAGGAACAACTATGGCTACACCTTC
J gene: TRBJ1-5; clone size: .; D gene: TRBD1; V gene: TRBV2; CDR3 protein: CASSATTGREPQHF; CDR3 DNA: TGTGCCAGCAGTGCTACGACAGGGCGGGAGCCCCAGCATTTT
J gene: TRBJ1-2; clone size: .; D gene: .; V gene: TRBV6-5; CDR3 protein: CASRVRGSPYGYTF; CDR3 DNA: TGTGCCAGCAGAGTTCGGGGTTCACCTTATGGCTACACCTTC
J gene: TRBJ2-5; clone size: .; D gene: TRBD2; V gene: TRBV2; CDR3 protein: CASNPRAGGPETQYF; CDR3 DNA: TGTGCCAGCAACCCCAGAGCGGGGGGGCCTGAGACCCAGTACTTC
J gene: TRBJ1-5; clone size: .; D gene: TRBD1; V gene: TRBV12-3/TRBV12-4; CDR3 protein: CASNRQGNQPQHF; CDR3 DNA: TGTGCCAGCAATCGACAGGGTAATCAGCCCCAGCATTTT
J gene: TRBJ1-2; clone size: .; D gene: .; V gene: TRBV19; CDR3 protein: CASLGVFYGYTF; CDR3 DNA: TGTGCCAGTTTGGGAGTTTTTTATGGCTACACCTTC
J gene: TRBJ1-2; clone size: few; D gene: TRBD1; V gene: TRBV6-6; CDR3 protein: CASAADRDRTNYGYTF; CDR3 DNA: TGTGCCAGCGCTGCGGACAGGGATAGAACTAACTATGGCTACACCTTC
J gene: TRBJ1-2; clone size: few; D gene: TRBD1; V gene: TRBV7-3; CDR3 protein: CASSRDRGGNYGYTF; CDR3 DNA: TGTGCCAGCAGCCGAGACAGGGGTGGTAACTATGGCTACACCTTC
J gene: TRBJ1-4; clone size: once; D gene: .; V gene: TRBV4-2; CDR3 protein: CASSQVGRRGTNEKLFF; CDR3 DNA: TGTGCCAGCAGCCAAGTTGGCAGGAGGGGAACTAATGAAAAACTGTTTTTT
J gene: TRBJ2-7; clone size: .; D gene: TRBD2; V gene: TRBV6-1; CDR3 protein: CASSEAGLAGGYEQYF; CDR3 DNA: TGTGCCAGCAGTGAAGCGGGACTAGCGGGGGGCTACGAGCAGTACTTC
J gene: TRBJ2-4; clone size: .; D gene: TRBD1; V gene: TRBV30; CDR3 protein: CAWQGAGNIQYF; CDR3 DNA: TGTGCCTGGCAGGGGGCCGGAAACATTCAGTACTTC
J gene: TRBJ1-5; clone size: .; D gene: .; V gene: TRBV9; CDR3 protein: CASSVQGGQPQHF; CDR3 DNA: TGTGCCAGCAGCGTACAGGGTGGACAGCCCCAGCATTTT
J gene: TRBJ2-5; clone size: .; D gene: .; V gene: TRBV7-9; CDR3 protein: CASSSLTKRLGETQYF; CDR3 DNA: TGTGCCAGCAGCTCACTTACGAAGCGCCTCGGAGAGACCCAGTACTTC
J gene: TRBJ2-7; clone size: .; D gene: .; V gene: TRBV3-1/TRBV3-2; CDR3 protein: CASSQGPGQEQYF; CDR3 DNA: TGTGCCAGCAGCCAAGGGCCGGGACAAGAGCAGTACTTC
J gene: TRBJ1-1; clone size: .; D gene: .; V gene: TRBV21-1; CDR3 protein: CASSNTGLMNTEAFF; CDR3 DNA: TGTGCCAGCAGCAATACAGGGCTTATGAACACTGAAGCTTTCTTT
J gene: TRBJ1-4; clone size: .; D gene: .; V gene: TRBV28; CDR3 protein: CASKDSRGRDEKLFF; CDR3 DNA: TGTGCCAGCAAAGACTCACGGGGTCGAGACGAAAAACTGTTTTTT
J gene: TRBJ1-6; clone size: .; D gene: .; V gene: TRBV13; CDR3 protein: CASSFGLSSYNSPLHF; CDR3 DNA: TGTGCCAGCAGCTTCGGACTGAGCTCCTATAATTCACCCCTCCACTTT
J gene: TRBJ2-3; clone size: .; D gene: .; V gene: TRBV7-9; CDR3 protein: CASSFGRADTQYF; CDR3 DNA: TGTGCCAGCAGCTTTGGCAGGGCAGATACGCAGTATTTT
J gene: TRBJ1-2; clone size: .; D gene: TRBD1; V gene: TRBV14; CDR3 protein: CASSPWGQTTF; CDR3 DNA: TGTGCCAGCAGCCCGTGGGGACAGACGACCTTC
J gene: TRBJ2-2; clone size: few; D gene: TRBD2; V gene: TRBV5-1; CDR3 protein: CASRPGTSTGELFF; CDR3 DNA: TGCGCCAGCCGCCCTGGGACTAGCACCGGGGAGCTGTTTTTT
J gene: TRBJ1-1; clone size: once; D gene: TRBD1; V gene: TRBV4-1; CDR3 protein: CASSQVSSGGITEAFF; CDR3 DNA: TGCGCCAGCAGCCAAGTTTCTTCAGGGGGCATCACTGAAGCTTTCTTT
J gene: TRBJ2-1; clone size: .; D gene: .; V gene: TRBV9; CDR3 protein: CASSVATDMSSYNEQFF; CDR3 DNA: TGTGCCAGCAGCGTAGCTACGGACATGAGCTCCTACAATGAGCAGTTCTTC
J gene: TRBJ2-5; clone size: .; D gene: TRBD2; V gene: TRBV5-1; CDR3 protein: CASSSTSDPSGETQYF; CDR3 DNA: TGCGCCAGCAGCTCCACTAGCGATCCATCCGGAGAGACCCAGTACTTC
J gene: TRBJ1-4; clone size: .; D gene: .; V gene: TRBV19; CDR3 protein: CASTKGGAREKLFF; CDR3 DNA: TGTGCCAGTACCAAAGGGGGGGCTAGAGAAAAACTGTTTTTT
J gene: TRBJ2-7; clone size: .; D gene: TRBD1; V gene: TRBV9; CDR3 protein: CASSLRTGVEQYF; CDR3 DNA: TGTGCCAGCAGCTTACGGACAGGGGTCGAGCAGTACTTC